This T cell receptor beta chain appears in the sequencing data of a study of T-cell memory formation after mild COVID-19. Study results and caveats: While clones contracting from day 15 to 85 were balanced between CD4 and CD8, later expanders leaned CD4+.

With respect to this clonotype: What it binds is unknown.

TCR alpha and TCR beta cDNA libraries carrying sample barcodes and UMIs were produced by 5'RACE using constant-segment primers. MiXCR, run by TCRdb on the 5' RACE reads, gives a single entry per CDR3 protein. The repertoire consists of fewer than 600,000 distinct CDR3 sequences, with about a fifth occurring once and the leading ten covering around 8.4%. This CDR3 spans 14 amino acids. V dropped 4 bases and J dropped 5; count of bases not matched to a gene: 5. Germline V CDR1 and CDR2: MNHEY, SMNVEV (reference sequence). This sequence was found in an adult woman who had mild COVID-19 (a few samples of this study predate the infection). Cell type and time point are not known. Material: PBMCs or a T cell subset sorted from them (not recorded which). The chain is built from TRBV27 and TRBJ1-1; 9 nucleotides align to TRBD1. CDR3 nucleotides: TGTGCCAGCAGTTCGGCGACAGGGGGGACTGAAGCTTTCTTT. This gives the protein CASSSATGGTEAFF.